The sample holds a few counts of the clone carrying this TCR beta chain. The target antigen is unknown. This CDR3 spans 10 amino acids. Germline assignment: CDR1 SNHLY and CDR2 FYNNEI. V shed 2 bases and J shed 9 bases, with 2 bases lying between them. Study observations and caveats: The TCR gene usage of tumor memory CD4+ T cells clustered together with blood and lymph node memory CD4+ cells and with lymph node naive CD4+ cells. Whole repertoires were not studied in the larger cohort, only one V-J beta rearrangement.

TCRdb fed the 5' RACE reads into MiXCR, producing one record per CDR3 protein. The sample yields nearly 55,000 distinct CDR3 sequences, approximately 23% seen once. The sequencing sample was made of tumor-infiltrating naive CD4+ T cells sorted from the breast tumor. The subset was: naive CD4+ T cells, CD4+CD45RA+CD25-. The origin of this receptor is a female donor with breast cancer. The J gene is TRBJ2-1, the V gene TRBV2, with unresolved D. CDR3 sequence reads: CASSEIEQFF. For the CDR3, the DNA is TGTGCCAGCAGTGAAATTGAGCAGTTCTTC. Based on the CDR3 plus reference TRBV2 and TRBJ2-1, the full variable domain is EPEVTQTPSHQVTQMGQEVILRCVPISNHLYFYWYRQILGQKVEFLVSFYNNEISEKSEIFDDQFSVERPDGSNFTLKIRSTKLEDSAMYFCASSEIEQFFGPGTRLTVL.